The 27 T cell receptor beta chains below all came from one sample that was sequenced in a study of T cell repertoires in cytomegalovirus infection. TCRdb ran MiXCR on the reads and lists one entry per CDR3 protein. The sample shows some 100,000 distinct CDR3 sequences, 20% to 25% of them seen only once. Sequencing was performed on CD8+ T cells from PBMCs. The receptors derive from a human donor in good health (CMV status not recorded). Some clones in this sample may be carry-over from other donors' samples.

J is TRBJ2-7 and V is TRBV29-1; 11 positions agree with TRBD2. CDR1 SQVTM and CDR2 ANQGSEA come from the germline V gene. V shed 4 bases, J shed 7 bases, and the junction held 6 bases outside the gene matches. The CDR3 has 13 amino acids. CDR3 protein: CSVALAGGREQYF. CDR3 coding DNA: TGCAGCGTTGCATTAGCGGGAGGGAGGGAGCAGTACTTC.

V gene TRBV7-9 combines with J gene TRBJ1-5, with D possibly TRBD1 on 5 matching bases. V lost 1 base, J lost 7 bases, and 11 bases lay in between. CDR1 is SEHNR, CDR2 FQNEAQ, per germline (reference sequence). CDR3 size: 14 residues. The CDR3 region is CASSLGEGRQPQHF. The DNA for the CDR3 is TGTGCCAGCAGCTTAGGAGAGGGGAGACAGCCCCAGCATTTT. Using reference TRBV7-9 and TRBJ1-5 for the parts outside the CDR3, the full variable domain is DTGVSQNPRHKITKRGQNVTFRCDPISEHNRLYWYRQTLGQGPEFLTYFQNEAQLEKSRLLSDRFSAERPKGSFSTLEIQRTEQGDSAMYLCASSLGEGRQPQHFGDGTRLSIL.

This clonotype was picked up many times. The V gene is TRBV12-3 or TRBV12-4, the J gene TRBJ1-2, with D uncertain. The length of the CDR3 is 13 residues. The V and J ends lost 5 bases and 4 bases respectively, with 11 bases between them. The DNA of the CDR3 is TGTGCCAGCAGTCCTAGTTTGGGCTATGGCTACACCTTC. This translates into CASSPSLGYGYTF.

The rearrangement uses TRBV28 and TRBJ1-4; TRBD1 is a possible D gene (6 bases). The CDR3 covers 15 residues. CDR1 is MDHEN and CDR2 is SYDVKM in the germline V gene. The ends were cut back, 3 bases at V and 10 bases at J, with 18 bases in the middle. CDR3 sequence (DNA): TGTGCCAGCAGTTTCCGGGACAATGGCCCGGGAAAACTGTTTTTT. It specifies CASSFRDNGPGKLFF.

This chain joins TRBV2 and TRBJ1-5; no definite D call. Trimming took 6 bases from V and 2 from J, leaving 8 bases between them. In germline, CDR1 is SNHLY, CDR2 FYNNEI. CDR3 length: 13 residues. The CDR3 sequence is CASRGLGNQPQHF. The CDR3 region has the DNA TGTGCCAGCAGGGGGTTAGGCAATCAGCCCCAGCATTTT.

This clonotype was recorded a few times. The genes are TRBV14 and TRBJ2-3, with unresolved D. Trimming took 1 base from V and 2 from J, leaving 4 bases between them. This CDR3 is built from 13 residues. Germline V gives CDR1 SGHDN, CDR2 FVKESK. This CDR3 is CASSQAFTDTQYF. CDR3 nucleotide sequence: TGTGCCAGCAGCCAAGCATTCACAGATACGCAGTATTTT.

This clonotype was seen at least ten times. V and J are TRBV7-6 and TRBJ1-5; TRBD1 matches 10 bases. The V gene's germline CDR1 is SGHVS and CDR2 FNYEAQ. The CDR3 has 15 residues. V was pared by 5 bases and J by 6 bases, with 7 bases of the junction left unmatched. The CDR3 bases are TGTGCCAGCAGCGTCCGACAGGGGGCCGGTCAGCCCCAGCATTTT. Residues: CASSVRQGAGQPQHF. Full variable domain (missing parts from reference TRBV7-6 and TRBJ1-5): GAGVSQSPRYKVTKRGQDVALRCDPISGHVSLYWYRQALGQGPEFLTYFNYEAQQDKSGLPNDRFSAERPEGSISTLTIQRTEQRDSAMYRCASSVRQGAGQPQHFGDGTRLSIL.

This clonotype came up a few times. The rearrangement links TRBV20-1 to TRBJ2-2; no clear D. The ends were cut back, 5 bases at V and 7 bases at J, with 8 bases in the middle. Germline V gives CDR1 DFQATT, CDR2 SNEGSKA (reference sequence). This CDR3 contains 11 residues. The CDR3 reads CSADFNGELFF. The CDR3 bases are TGCAGTGCTGATTTTAACGGGGAGCTGTTTTTT.

J is TRBJ2-7 and V is TRBV7-9, with 11 bases aligning to TRBD1. The length of the CDR3 is 15 residues. V lost 5 bases and J lost 7; bases outside the gene matches: 10. Germline lookup yields CDR1 SEHNR and CDR2 FQNEAQ (reference sequence). The CDR3 here is CASSLGQGAVDEQYF. In nucleotides, the CDR3 is TGTGCCAGCAGCCTAGGACAGGGGGCGGTCGATGAGCAGTACTTC.

This clonotype was seen at least ten times. The chain is built from TRBV7-2 and TRBJ2-3; TRBD2 aligns across 11 bases. Germline-derived CDR1 and CDR2 are SGHTA and FQGNSA. J was trimmed by 2 bases and V by 1 base; bases with no gene match: 8. The CDR3 has 18 amino acids. The chain's CDR3 is CASSLEEASGGNTDTQYF. Here the CDR3 DNA reads TGTGCCAGCAGCTTAGAAGAGGCTAGCGGGGGGAACACAGATACGCAGTATTTT.

This clonotype was counted a few times. The V and J genes are TRBV12-3 or TRBV12-4 and TRBJ2-1; 11 nucleotides align to TRBD2. Losses at the gene ends were 6 bases for V and 4 bases for J; bases not matched to a gene: 8. There are 16 residues in the CDR3. The CDR3 here is CASRGMTSGDYNEQFF. In DNA form, the CDR3 reads TGTGCCAGCAGGGGCATGACTAGCGGGGATTACAATGAGCAGTTCTTC.

This clonotype was recorded only once. The V and J genes are TRBV2 and TRBJ1-5, with D maybe TRBD1 (6 bases). CDR3 length: 15 residues. V was cut by 7 bases and J by 0 bases, with 13 bases left in between. Germline CDR1 and CDR2: SNHLY and FYNNEI. In nucleotides, the CDR3 is TGTGCCAGCACCGAAGGGGGATATAGCAATCAGCCCCAGCATTTT. It translates to CASTEGGYSNQPQHF.

In its sample, this clonotype was seen many times. The chain combines TRBV7-2 with TRBJ2-5; TRBD2 aligns across 13 bases. CDR3 length equals 17 residues. V shed 4 bases and J 7 bases; nucleotides not matched to a gene: 12. Germline loops: CDR1 SGHTA, CDR2 FQGNSA. The CDR3 is CASSSHGLAGELGTQYF. CDR3 DNA sequence: TGTGCCAGCAGCTCCCACGGACTAGCGGGAGAACTTGGGACCCAGTACTTC.

There are a few counts of this clonotype. This chain connects TRBV18 to TRBJ2-7; TRBD1 is a possible D gene (6 bases). This CDR3 comprises 15 residues. CDR1 and CDR2 (germline): KGHSH, LQKENI. Trimming took off 3 bases at V and 0 bases at J, with 12 bases between the two ends. The CDR3 here is CASSPETGYSYEQYF. CDR3 coding DNA: TGTGCCAGCTCACCGGAAACAGGGTACTCCTACGAGCAGTACTTC.

The CDR3 sequence: CASSRRTDTDTQYF. The CDR3 region has the DNA TGTGCCAGCAGCCGAAGGACTGATACAGATACGCAGTATTTT. This chain uses TRBV7-8 with TRBJ2-3; TRBD2 might be the D (5 bases). Trimming took off 5 bases at V and 3 bases at J, with 12 bases between the two ends. The CDR3 runs to 14 residues. Germline V CDR1 and CDR2: SGHVS, FQNEAQ.

This clonotype was counted ten times or more. This chain uses TRBV12-3 or TRBV12-4 with TRBJ2-3; TRBD2 aligns across 9 bases. The CDR3 extends over 15 amino acids. V was clipped by 4 bases and J by 3 bases; unmatched bases: 5. The CDR3 DNA reads TGTGCCAGCAGTTGGGTAGCGGGAGTAACAGATACGCAGTATTTT. Protein sequence: CASSWVAGVTDTQYF.

The rearrangement joins TRBV11-2 to TRBJ2-7; tentative D call: TRBD1 (6 bases). Deletions cut 1 base from V and 6 bases from J, with 7 bases between. In germline, CDR1 is SGHAT, CDR2 FQNNGV. CDR3 length equals 12 residues. The CDR3 sequence is CASSLGRGEQYF. The CDR3, as DNA: TGTGCCAGCAGCTTAGGCAGGGGCGAGCAGTACTTC.

This clonotype has more than one count but fewer than ten. V usage is TRBV12-3 or TRBV12-4 and J usage is TRBJ1-2; weak D call: TRBD1 (6 bases). This CDR3 comprises 13 residues. Trimming left V 5 bases short and J 6 bases short, with 13 bases between. The CDR3, as DNA: TGTGCCAGCAGTACTACAGGGTTCAATGGCTACACCTTC. Amino acids: CASSTTGFNGYTF.

The chain combines TRBV20-1 with TRBJ2-1; 9 nucleotides agree with TRBD2. With V trimmed by 0 bases and J by 3 bases, 3 bases remained unmatched. Germline values: CDR1 DFQATT, CDR2 SNEGSKA (reference sequence). CDR3 length equals 15 residues. The CDR3 here is CSARDSSGDYNEQFF. CDR3 nucleotide sequence: TGCAGTGCTAGAGATTCTAGCGGGGACTACAATGAGCAGTTCTTC.

The DNA for the CDR3 is TGCAGTGCTAGAGATGTGGGCGGGAGGGCCTACGAGCAGTACTTC. The encoded protein is CSARDVGGRAYEQYF. The chain couples TRBV20-1 to TRBJ2-7; 9 bases are shared with TRBD2. Trimming took 0 bases from V and 2 from J; bases not matched to a gene: 5. Germline lookup yields CDR1 DFQATT and CDR2 SNEGSKA (reference sequence). CDR3 length: 15 amino acids.

This CDR3 is CASSVDGDHTDTQYF. CDR3 DNA: TGTGCCAGCAGCGTAGACGGGGACCACACAGATACGCAGTATTTT. The V call is TRBV9, the J call TRBJ2-3, with D tentatively TRBD1 or TRBD2 (5 bases each). V gave up 0 bases and J gave up 2 bases, with 10 bases separating them. This CDR3 spans 15 amino acids. The V gene's germline CDR1 is SGDLS and CDR2 YYNGEE.

The chain combines TRBV7-9 with TRBJ2-3; TRBD1 matches 7 bases. Germline CDR1 reads SEHNR; CDR2 reads FQNEAQ (reference sequence). The CDR3 extends over 14 amino acids. With V trimmed by 5 bases and J by 2 bases, 4 bases remained unmatched. The CDR3 DNA sequence: TGTGCCAGCAGCCCTGGGACAGTCACAGATACGCAGTATTTT. This translates into CASSPGTVTDTQYF. Filled out from reference TRBV7-9 and TRBJ2-3, the complete variable domain reads DTGVSQNPRHKITKRGQNVTFRCDPISEHNRLYWYRQTLGQGPEFLTYFQNEAQLEKSRLLSDRFSAERPKGSFSTLEIQRTEQGDSAMYLCASSPGTVTDTQYFGPGTRLTVL.

V gene TRBV6-2 or TRBV6-3 combines with J gene TRBJ1-2; perhaps TRBD1 as D (6 bases). Germline CDR1 is MNHEY and CDR2 is SVGEGT. This CDR3 has 13 amino acids. V was cut by 6 bases and J by 4 bases, with 12 bases left in between. In nucleotides, the CDR3 is TGTGCCAGCAGAACCACAGGGTCCTATGGCTACACCTTC. Its protein is CASRTTGSYGYTF.

This clonotype was seen a handful of times. This chain joins TRBV15 and TRBJ2-3, with TRBD1 as a possible D gene (5 bases). The V end lost 0 bases, the J end lost 4 bases, and 8 bases lay between the germline ends. Germline values: CDR1 LNHNV, CDR2 YYDKDF (reference sequence). This CDR3 comprises 14 residues. CDR3 sequence (DNA): TGTGCCACCAGCAGAGACAGGGAAGCAGATACGCAGTATTTT. The encoded protein is CATSRDREADTQYF.

V usage is TRBV4-1 and J usage is TRBJ2-2; 9 positions agree with TRBD1. There are 18 residues in the CDR3. Germline trimming cut 1 base from V and 2 bases from J; bases unmatched to any gene: 8. Germline lookup yields CDR1 MGHRA and CDR2 YSYEKL. CDR3 loop: CASSQAHLGQGNTGELFF. CDR3 bases: TGCGCCAGCAGCCAAGCTCACTTGGGACAGGGTAACACCGGGGAGCTGTTTTTT.

V gene TRBV5-1 combines with J gene TRBJ1-1; a possible D gene is TRBD1 (5 bases). V was shortened by 4 bases and J by 4 bases, with 14 bases between the two germline ends. This CDR3 spans 14 amino acids. CDR1 and CDR2 (germline): SGHRS, YFSETQ. In DNA form, the CDR3 reads TGCGCCAGCAGCGCTCGGCAGGGAGGCACTGAAGCTTTCTTT. This sequence encodes CASSARQGGTEAFF. The whole variable domain, filled in from reference TRBV5-1 and TRBJ1-1, reads KAGVTQTPRYLIKTRGQQVTLSCSPISGHRSVSWYQQTPGQGLQFLFEYFSETQRNKGNFPGRFSGRQFSNSRSEMNVSTLELGDSALYLCASSARQGGTEAFFGQGTRLTVV.

There are a few counts of this clonotype. V gene TRBV4-3 combines with J gene TRBJ2-1, with 12 bases aligning to TRBD2. The CDR3 spans 17 residues. V dropped 0 bases and J dropped 5; count of bases not matched to a gene: 5. Germline CDR1 LGHNA, CDR2 YSLEER. The CDR3 DNA sequence: TGCGCCAGCAGCCAAGATGGACTAGCGGGGAGGGACAATGAGCAGTTCTTC. Residues: CASSQDGLAGRDNEQFF.